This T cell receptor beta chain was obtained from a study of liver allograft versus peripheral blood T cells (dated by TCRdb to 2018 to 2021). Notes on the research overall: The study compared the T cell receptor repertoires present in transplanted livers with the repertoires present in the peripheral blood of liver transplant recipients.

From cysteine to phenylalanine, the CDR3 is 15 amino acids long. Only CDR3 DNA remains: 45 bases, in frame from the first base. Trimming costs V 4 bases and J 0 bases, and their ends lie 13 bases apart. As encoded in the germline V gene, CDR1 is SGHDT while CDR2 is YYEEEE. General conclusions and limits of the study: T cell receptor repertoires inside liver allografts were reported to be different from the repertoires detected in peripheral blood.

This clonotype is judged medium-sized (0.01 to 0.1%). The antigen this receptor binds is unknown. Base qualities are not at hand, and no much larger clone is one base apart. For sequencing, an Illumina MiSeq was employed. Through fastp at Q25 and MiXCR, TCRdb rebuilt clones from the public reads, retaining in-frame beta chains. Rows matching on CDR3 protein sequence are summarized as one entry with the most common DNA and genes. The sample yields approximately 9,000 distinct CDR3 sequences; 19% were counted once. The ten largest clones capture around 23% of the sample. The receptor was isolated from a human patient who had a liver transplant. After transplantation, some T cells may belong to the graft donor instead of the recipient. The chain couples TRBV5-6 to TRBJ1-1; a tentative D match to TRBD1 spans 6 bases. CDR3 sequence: CASSTEGGMNTEAFF. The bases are TGTGCCAGCAGCACCGAGGGGGGCATGAACACTGAAGCTTTCTTT.